Listed below are T cell receptor beta chains from one sample, sequenced in a study of T-cell reconstitution after alpha-beta-depleted transplantation in children. TCRdb independently ran MiXCR on the PCR reads; one entry per CDR3 protein. Of about 170,000 distinct CDR3 sequences listed, approximately 12% are singletons. Sequencing used PBMCs, obtained before TCRalphabeta/CD19-depleted stem cell transplant. Receptor source: a boy aged 2-9 years with acute myeloid leukemia, due to receive a stem cell transplant. Each CDR3 is given with its conserved first and last residue. The order of the fields is V gene, J gene, CDR3 protein.

TRBV4-1	TRBJ1-1	CASSHRQGVFTEAFF
TRBV7-2	TRBJ1-6	CASSLSLWGGRDNSPLHF
TRBV20-1	TRBJ1-6	CSASRLPDSPLHF
TRBV3-1	TRBJ2-2	CASSPAPKGELFF
TRBV4-1	TRBJ2-1	CASSHPGAGTEQFF
TRBV20-1	TRBJ2-4	CSARNWGAKNIQYF
TRBV5-1	TRBJ1-1	CASSLTDGVLGAFF
TRBV18	TRBJ1-5	CASSRNRDRVVYSNQPQHF
TRBV7-3	TRBJ2-1	CASSLTPSGGTEQFF
TRBV5-1	TRBJ1-1	CASSYKGNTEAFF
TRBV20-1	TRBJ2-3	CSAFGGVDTQYF
TRBV7-9	TRBJ2-3	CASSLEGSPTDTQYF
TRBV5-1	TRBJ2-1	CASSLGTVNEQFF
TRBV7-2	TRBJ2-2	CASSLPEGAHGELFF
TRBV6-6	TRBJ1-2	CASSYPGYGGYTF
TRBV6-1	TRBJ1-2	CASSEQGPDGYTF
TRBV7-3	TRBJ2-1	CASSLGLMGTSGNEQFF